This T cell receptor beta chain is from a study of T cells after yellow fever vaccination. CDR1 is SGDLS, CDR2 YYNGEE, per germline. V lost 4 bases, J lost 0 bases, and 18 bases stayed unmatched. The CDR3 sequence is 19 residues long. TCRdb analysed the 5' RACE reads with MiXCR anew, one entry per CDR3 protein. Of approximately 93,000 distinct CDR3 sequences in the sample, under 7% were seen once. This clonotype was found a few times. What it binds is not known. Study observations and caveats: Among all clonotypes, a small share was observed in both CD4 and CD8 compartments.

Sequencing used CD8+ T cells sorted from PBMCs, obtained 10 days after the yellow fever booster vaccination. V is TRBV9 and J is TRBJ1-1, with 7 positions matching TRBD1. The sequence was obtained from a man younger than 30 who received the YFV17D yellow fever vaccine. The DNA for the CDR3 is TGTGCCAGCAGCTTAAGAGACTCGGGACAGAAGGACATGAACACTGAAGCTTTCTTT. Its protein product is CASSLRDSGQKDMNTEAFF.